This T cell receptor (beta chain) was captured in a study of shared clonotypes between healthy human individuals. Trimming removed 5 bases from V and 4 bases from J; junction bases left unmatched: 5. Germline loops: CDR1 MRHNA, CDR2 SNTAGT. The CDR3 length is 14 residues. Each sample came from a Caucasian adult donor living in Nashville, Tennessee. As processed by the authors: There were no quality scores in the junction-only immunoSEQ sequences, so filtering differed. The repertoire was sequenced with immunoSEQ multiplex PCR; TCRdb's copy has only in-frame clones and lacks some. Clonal size and the V and J genes are those of that table, whereas D and trimming came from the DNA. The repertoire holds 1.6 million or so clones, approximately 98.5% seen once, with 0.36% in the top ten.

The sample was naive CD4+ T cells sorted from blood. The subset: CD45RA+ positively selected. The sequence was obtained from a man under 40 in good health. The rearrangement joins TRBV6-4 to TRBJ1-1; 9 bases map to TRBD1. The CDR3 sequence: CASSRDRETTEAFF. CDR3 DNA: TGTGCCAGCAGTAGGGACAGGGAGACCACTGAAGCTTTCTTT.